This T cell receptor (beta chain) stems from a study of cytomegalovirus exposure and HLA in healthy donors. Study-wide results and limits: Listed as cytomegalovirus-associated were 150 or so TCR beta chains.

As to this clone: Its target is not known.

Primers: 60 Vbeta forward and 13 Jbeta reverse. Sequenced by immunoSEQ multiplex PCR; TCRdb stores in-frame clones only, minus some. The sample holds 80,000 to 130,000 clones, approximately 81% seen once. This CDR3 has 13 residues. Germline V gene data show CDR1 as SQVTM and CDR2 as ANQGSEA. V was pared by 3 bases and J by 4 bases, with 12 bases between. The source material was PBMCs. The origin of this receptor is a female donor in good health and CMV-seropositive. This chain joins TRBV29-1 and TRBJ1-2; D perhaps matches TRBD1 (5 bases). CDR3 nucleotides: TGCAGCGTTGATGTGCCCCAGGGCTATGGCTACACCTTC. The encoded protein is CSVDVPQGYGYTF.